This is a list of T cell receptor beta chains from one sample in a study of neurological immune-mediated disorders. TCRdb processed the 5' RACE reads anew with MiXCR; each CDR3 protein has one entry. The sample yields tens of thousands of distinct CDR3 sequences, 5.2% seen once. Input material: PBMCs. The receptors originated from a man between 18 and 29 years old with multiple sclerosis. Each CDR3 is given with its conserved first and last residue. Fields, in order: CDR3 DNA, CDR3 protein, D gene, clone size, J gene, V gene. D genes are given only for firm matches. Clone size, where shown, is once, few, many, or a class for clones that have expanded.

CDR3nt: TGCAGTGCTTCCCGACTAGCGGTCTCCTACGAGCAGTACTTC
CDR3aa: CSASRLAVSYEQYF
d_gene: TRBD2
abundance: many
j_gene: TRBJ2-7
v_gene: TRBV20-1

CDR3nt: TGCAGTGCTAGAGACGGGGATAGCACAGATACGCAGTATTTT
CDR3aa: CSARDGDSTDTQYF
d_gene: NA
abundance: many
j_gene: TRBJ2-3
v_gene: TRBV20-1

CDR3nt: TGTGCCAGCAGCTCACGGGACGGCTCTTCGGAAAAACTGTTTTTT
CDR3aa: CASSSRDGSSEKLFF
d_gene: NA
abundance: many
j_gene: TRBJ1-4
v_gene: TRBV11-2

CDR3nt: TGTGCCAGCAGCTTAGATAGGCGCGAGCAGTACTTC
CDR3aa: CASSLDRREQYF
d_gene: NA
abundance: many
j_gene: TRBJ2-7
v_gene: TRBV7-2

CDR3nt: TGCAGCGTTGAGAAGGGGAACCAAGAGACCCAGTACTTC
CDR3aa: CSVEKGNQETQYF
d_gene: NA
abundance: many
j_gene: TRBJ2-5
v_gene: TRBV29-1

CDR3nt: TGTGCCAGCAGCAGGTTTGAGGGTTCACCCCTCAACTTT
CDR3aa: CASSRFEGSPLNF
d_gene: NA
abundance: few
j_gene: TRBJ1-6
v_gene: TRBV7-2

CDR3nt: TGTGCCAGCAGTTTCGGAGGAGGCCCGGGGGTTAACTTC
CDR3aa: CASSFGGGPGVNF
d_gene: NA
abundance: many
j_gene: TRBJ2-7
v_gene: TRBV28

CDR3nt: TGCGCCAGCAGCATTGGGACAGGGCATAAAAACATTCAGTACTTC
CDR3aa: CASSIGTGHKNIQYF
d_gene: TRBD1
abundance: many
j_gene: TRBJ2-4
v_gene: TRBV5-1

CDR3nt: TGCGCCAGCAGCTTATCAATCTCCGGGACAGCTACCTACGAGCAGTACTTC
CDR3aa: CASSLSISGTATYEQYF
d_gene: TRBD1
abundance: many
j_gene: TRBJ2-7
v_gene: TRBV5-1

CDR3nt: TGTGCCAGCAGCCAAGAAGGCCTAGCGGGGCAGTATTTT
CDR3aa: CASSQEGLAGQYF
d_gene: TRBD2
abundance: many
j_gene: TRBJ2-3
v_gene: TRBV3-1

CDR3nt: TGCGCCAGCAGCCCCGTCGGACTCTCCGGGGCCAACGTCCTGACTTTC
CDR3aa: CASSPVGLSGANVLTF
d_gene: NA
abundance: many
j_gene: TRBJ2-6
v_gene: TRBV4-3

CDR3nt: TGTGCCAGCAGTTCAGGGGGGAATGAGCAGTTCTTC
CDR3aa: CASSSGGNEQFF
d_gene: NA
abundance: many
j_gene: TRBJ2-1
v_gene: TRBV12-3/TRBV12-4

CDR3nt: TGTGCCAGCAGTTTACAGGGGGCTGGGGCCAACGTCCTGACTTTC
CDR3aa: CASSLQGAGANVLTF
d_gene: TRBD1
abundance: many
j_gene: TRBJ2-6
v_gene: TRBV6-1

CDR3nt: TGCAGTGCTGCCGGGACAGGGACGTGGGAGCAGTACTTC
CDR3aa: CSAAGTGTWEQYF
d_gene: TRBD1
abundance: many
j_gene: TRBJ2-7
v_gene: TRBV20-1

CDR3nt: TGTGCCAGCAGCTGGGTCGATGAGCAGTTCTTC
CDR3aa: CASSWVDEQFF
d_gene: NA
abundance: many
j_gene: TRBJ2-1
v_gene: TRBV5-5

CDR3nt: TGTGCCAGCAGCCCAGACAGGGGGCTCAATCAGCCCCAGCATTTT
CDR3aa: CASSPDRGLNQPQHF
d_gene: TRBD1
abundance: many
j_gene: TRBJ1-5
v_gene: TRBV7-9

CDR3nt: TGTGCCAGCGGGGGGGATTATAGCAATCAGCCCCAGCATTTT
CDR3aa: CASGGDYSNQPQHF
d_gene: NA
abundance: many
j_gene: TRBJ1-5
v_gene: TRBV6-1

CDR3nt: TGCGCCAGCAGCTTGGTTTGGGGGGGGTACAATGAGCAGTTCTTC
CDR3aa: CASSLVWGGYNEQFF
d_gene: TRBD2
abundance: many
j_gene: TRBJ2-1
v_gene: TRBV5-1

CDR3nt: TGTGCCAGCAGTTCACGCGGGACACAACCTAAGGAGCAGTACTTC
CDR3aa: CASSSRGTQPKEQYF
d_gene: NA
abundance: many
j_gene: TRBJ2-7
v_gene: TRBV27

CDR3nt: TGCAGTGCTAGAGACCTAGCGCGCTTGAGTGAGCAGTTGTTC
CDR3aa: CSARDLARLSEQLF
d_gene: NA
abundance: NA
j_gene: TRBJ2-1
v_gene: TRBV20-1

CDR3nt: TGTGCCAGCAGTTCCCAGACCGGCGAGACCCAGTACTTC
CDR3aa: CASSSQTGETQYF
d_gene: NA
abundance: many
j_gene: TRBJ2-5
v_gene: TRBV6-2/TRBV6-3

CDR3nt: TGTGCCAGCACGACTAGCGGGAGGGCCAGGAGGGAGCTGTTTTTT
CDR3aa: CASTTSGRARRELFF
d_gene: TRBD2
abundance: NA
j_gene: TRBJ2-2
v_gene: TRBV6-2/TRBV6-3

CDR3nt: TGCAGTGCTAGAGAGGGGGGAGAAGAGACCCAGTACTTC
CDR3aa: CSAREGGEETQYF
d_gene: NA
abundance: few
j_gene: TRBJ2-5
v_gene: TRBV20-1

CDR3nt: TGTGCCAGCAGTACAGGGGGCACCAATCAGCCCCAGCATTTT
CDR3aa: CASSTGGTNQPQHF
d_gene: TRBD1
abundance: many
j_gene: TRBJ1-5
v_gene: TRBV28

CDR3nt: TGCGCCAGCAGCTTAGGGGACGCTAACTATGGCTACACCTTC
CDR3aa: CASSLGDANYGYTF
d_gene: NA
abundance: many
j_gene: TRBJ1-2
v_gene: TRBV5-1

CDR3nt: TGTGCCAGCAGCTTAATACCGGGACAGGGTAGCAATCAGCCCCAGAATTTT
CDR3aa: CASSLIPGQGSNQPQNF
d_gene: TRBD1
abundance: NA
j_gene: TRBJ1-5
v_gene: TRBV7-8

CDR3nt: TGCAGTGCTCTCAGGACAGGGGGACATCAGCCCCAGCATTTT
CDR3aa: CSALRTGGHQPQHF
d_gene: TRBD1
abundance: many
j_gene: TRBJ1-5
v_gene: TRBV20-1

CDR3nt: TGTGCCAGCGGGAGAGGCGGAAACACCGGGGAGCTGTTTTTT
CDR3aa: CASGRGGNTGELFF
d_gene: NA
abundance: few
j_gene: TRBJ2-2
v_gene: TRBV7-3

CDR3nt: TGCAGTGGGACCCAGGGGCAGGGTGGCTACACCTTC
CDR3aa: CSGTQGQGGYTF
d_gene: NA
abundance: many
j_gene: TRBJ1-2
v_gene: TRBV20-1

CDR3nt: TGTGCCAGCGTACCCGTCACGAACGCAGCTAACTATGGCTACACCTTC
CDR3aa: CASVPVTNAANYGYTF
d_gene: NA
abundance: NA
j_gene: TRBJ1-2
v_gene: TRBV28

CDR3nt: TGCGCCAGCAGCTTGGGGGTCGGAACTGAAGCTTTCTTT
CDR3aa: CASSLGVGTEAFF
d_gene: NA
abundance: many
j_gene: TRBJ1-1
v_gene: TRBV5-1

CDR3nt: TGTGCCAGCAGCTTAGCAGGGGGACTGTACGGAAACACCATATATTTT
CDR3aa: CASSLAGGLYGNTIYF
d_gene: NA
abundance: many
j_gene: TRBJ1-3
v_gene: TRBV7-8

CDR3nt: TGTGCCAGCAGCTTTTTACGACAGGGGGCGCCTGGGGCCAACGTCCTGACTTTC
CDR3aa: CASSFLRQGAPGANVLTF
d_gene: TRBD1
abundance: many
j_gene: TRBJ2-6
v_gene: TRBV7-8

CDR3nt: TGTGCCAGCAGTTCGACAGGGGGCAATCAGCCCCAGAATTTT
CDR3aa: CASSSTGGNQPQNF
d_gene: TRBD1
abundance: NA
j_gene: TRBJ1-5
v_gene: TRBV5-6

CDR3nt: TGTGCCAGCAGCGCGGGGGACAGGGTAAACAATCAGCCCCAGAATTTT
CDR3aa: CASSAGDRVNNQPQNF
d_gene: TRBD1
abundance: few
j_gene: TRBJ1-5
v_gene: TRBV7-8

CDR3nt: TGTGCCAGCAGCCAGGGAAGGAACACTGAAGCTTTCTTT
CDR3aa: CASSQGRNTEAFF
d_gene: NA
abundance: many
j_gene: TRBJ1-1
v_gene: TRBV5-5

CDR3nt: TGTGCCAGCAGTCCCCCCCCGGCGAGCCTTTCCTACAATGAGCAGTTCTTC
CDR3aa: CASSPPPASLSYNEQFF
d_gene: NA
abundance: many
j_gene: TRBJ2-1
v_gene: TRBV27

CDR3nt: TGCAGCGGGGGGACTAGCGGAGAGACCCAGTACTTC
CDR3aa: CSGGTSGETQYF
d_gene: TRBD2
abundance: many
j_gene: TRBJ2-5
v_gene: TRBV29-1

CDR3nt: TGCAGTGCTAGAGCCCTAAAGCAGGGAGTAGGTCAGCCCCAGCATTTT
CDR3aa: CSARALKQGVGQPQHF
d_gene: NA
abundance: many
j_gene: TRBJ1-5
v_gene: TRBV20-1

CDR3nt: TGTGCCAGCAGTGTGCCTCAGGGCTCCTACAATGAGCAGTTCTTC
CDR3aa: CASSVPQGSYNEQFF
d_gene: NA
abundance: many
j_gene: TRBJ2-1
v_gene: TRBV2

CDR3nt: TGCAGTGCTAAAAAGGGGTACAATGAGCAGTTCTTC
CDR3aa: CSAKKGYNEQFF
d_gene: NA
abundance: NA
j_gene: TRBJ2-1
v_gene: TRBV20-1

CDR3nt: TGCAGTGCTACGTTGCGGGGCCAATCTAACTATGGCTACACCTTC
CDR3aa: CSATLRGQSNYGYTF
d_gene: NA
abundance: many
j_gene: TRBJ1-2
v_gene: TRBV20-1

CDR3nt: NA
CDR3aa: CAISESVGTGTF
d_gene: NA
abundance: few
j_gene: TRBJ1-2
v_gene: TRBV10-3

CDR3nt: TGCAGTGCTAGAGGGCCTAGCGGCATGGAGCAGTACTTC
CDR3aa: CSARGPSGMEQYF
d_gene: TRBD2
abundance: many
j_gene: TRBJ2-7
v_gene: TRBV20-1

CDR3nt: TGCGCCAGCAGCTTGGCCACAGGCTCTGTTGGGCGGGCTTTCTTT
CDR3aa: CASSLATGSVGRAFF
d_gene: NA
abundance: many
j_gene: TRBJ1-1
v_gene: TRBV5-1

CDR3nt: TGTGCCAGCATTATTGGACGGAACTCTGGAAACACCATATATTTT
CDR3aa: CASIIGRNSGNTIYF
d_gene: NA
abundance: many
j_gene: TRBJ1-3
v_gene: TRBV6-2/TRBV6-3

CDR3nt: TGTGCCAGCAGTTGGGGTGGGACCCCGGATAGAGGGCAGTACTTC
CDR3aa: CASSWGGTPDRGQYF
d_gene: NA
abundance: many
j_gene: TRBJ2-7
v_gene: TRBV27

CDR3nt: TGTGCCAGCGGGTCTGGGGGAGCCTACAATGAGCAGTTCTTC
CDR3aa: CASGSGGAYNEQFF
d_gene: NA
abundance: many
j_gene: TRBJ2-1
v_gene: TRBV6-4

CDR3nt: TGCGCCAGCAGCCCCGTATTCGACAGCCTCTCCTACGAGCAGTACTTC
CDR3aa: CASSPVFDSLSYEQYF
d_gene: NA
abundance: many
j_gene: TRBJ2-7
v_gene: TRBV5-1

CDR3nt: TGTGCCAGCTGGACGACAGGGGCGAGTGAAAAACTGTTTTTT
CDR3aa: CASWTTGASEKLFF
d_gene: TRBD1
abundance: many
j_gene: TRBJ1-4
v_gene: TRBV12-3/TRBV12-4

CDR3nt: TGTGCCAGCTCACTAATAGCGCGGGACACAGATACGCAGTATTTT
CDR3aa: CASSLIARDTDTQYF
d_gene: NA
abundance: NA
j_gene: TRBJ2-3
v_gene: TRBV18

CDR3nt: TGTGCCAGCAGTTACCGGGGGTCCTCCTACAATGAGCAGTTCTTC
CDR3aa: CASSYRGSSYNEQFF
d_gene: NA
abundance: many
j_gene: TRBJ2-1
v_gene: TRBV6-6

CDR3nt: TGCAGCGCCCGTGAGGGCGGATCCTACGAGCAGTACTTC
CDR3aa: CSAREGGSYEQYF
d_gene: NA
abundance: many
j_gene: TRBJ2-7
v_gene: TRBV29-1

CDR3nt: TGCGCCAGCAGCCTTACCCTCCGGGACATATCGGAAGCTTTCTTT
CDR3aa: CASSLTLRDISEAFF
d_gene: NA
abundance: many
j_gene: TRBJ1-1
v_gene: TRBV5-1

CDR3nt: TGCAGTGCTAGGCGGCCGGGGGGCGCGGGTCAGCCCCAGCATTTT
CDR3aa: CSARRPGGAGQPQHF
d_gene: NA
abundance: many
j_gene: TRBJ1-5
v_gene: TRBV20-1

CDR3nt: TGTGCCAGCAGTTCGGGGACAGAGCCTTACAATGAGCAGTTCTTC
CDR3aa: CASSSGTEPYNEQFF
d_gene: TRBD1
abundance: few
j_gene: TRBJ2-1
v_gene: TRBV27

CDR3nt: TGTGCCAGCAGCGTATGGGATCTCGATGAGCAGTTCTTC
CDR3aa: CASSVWDLDEQFF
d_gene: NA
abundance: once
j_gene: TRBJ2-1
v_gene: TRBV9

CDR3nt: TGTGCCAGCATGACGGGGGCCCGTGGCTACACCTTC
CDR3aa: CASMTGARGYTF
d_gene: NA
abundance: many
j_gene: TRBJ1-2
v_gene: TRBV6-6

CDR3nt: TGCGCCAGCAGCTTGGTACAGGGGGCAACTGAAGCTTTCTTT
CDR3aa: CASSLVQGATEAFF
d_gene: TRBD1
abundance: many
j_gene: TRBJ1-1
v_gene: TRBV5-1